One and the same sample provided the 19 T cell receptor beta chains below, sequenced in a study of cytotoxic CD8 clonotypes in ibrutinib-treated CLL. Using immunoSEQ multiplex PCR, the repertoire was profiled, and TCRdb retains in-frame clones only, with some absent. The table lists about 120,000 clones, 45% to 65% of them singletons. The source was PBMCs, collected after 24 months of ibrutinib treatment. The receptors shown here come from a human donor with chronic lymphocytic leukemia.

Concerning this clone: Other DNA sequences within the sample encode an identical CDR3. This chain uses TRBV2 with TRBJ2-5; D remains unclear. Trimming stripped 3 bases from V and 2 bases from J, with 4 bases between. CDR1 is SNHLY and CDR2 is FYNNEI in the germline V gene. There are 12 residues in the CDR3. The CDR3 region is CASSDPQETQYF. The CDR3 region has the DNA TGTGCCAGCAGTGACCCACAAGAGACCCAGTACTTC.

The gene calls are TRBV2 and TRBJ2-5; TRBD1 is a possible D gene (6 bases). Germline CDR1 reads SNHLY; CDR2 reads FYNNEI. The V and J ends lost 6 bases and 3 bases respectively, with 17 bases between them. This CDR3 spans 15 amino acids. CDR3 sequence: CASRGGQVSKETQYF. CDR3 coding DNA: TGTGCCAGCAGAGGGGGTCAGGTCTCTAAAGAGACCCAGTACTTC.

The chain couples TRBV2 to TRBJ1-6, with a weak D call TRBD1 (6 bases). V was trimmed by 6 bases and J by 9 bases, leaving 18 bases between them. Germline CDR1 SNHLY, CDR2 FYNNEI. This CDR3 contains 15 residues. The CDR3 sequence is CASSDPGGGSSPLHF. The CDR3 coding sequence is TGTGCCAGCAGCGACCCGGGCGGGGGCAGTTCACCCCTCCACTTT.

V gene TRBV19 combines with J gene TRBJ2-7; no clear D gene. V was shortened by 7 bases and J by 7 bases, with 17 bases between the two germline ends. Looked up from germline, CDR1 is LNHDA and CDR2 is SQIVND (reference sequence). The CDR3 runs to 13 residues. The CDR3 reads CASIPEGSGEQYF. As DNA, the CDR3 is TGTGCCAGTATCCCTGAAGGGTCCGGGGAGCAGTACTTC.

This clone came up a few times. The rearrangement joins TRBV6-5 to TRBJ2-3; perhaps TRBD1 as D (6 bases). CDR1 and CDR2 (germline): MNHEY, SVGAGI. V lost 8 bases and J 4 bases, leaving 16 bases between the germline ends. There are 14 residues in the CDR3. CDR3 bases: TGTGCCAGCGGGTTGGGGGCGCGGCCAGATACGCAGTATTTT. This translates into CASGLGARPDTQYF.

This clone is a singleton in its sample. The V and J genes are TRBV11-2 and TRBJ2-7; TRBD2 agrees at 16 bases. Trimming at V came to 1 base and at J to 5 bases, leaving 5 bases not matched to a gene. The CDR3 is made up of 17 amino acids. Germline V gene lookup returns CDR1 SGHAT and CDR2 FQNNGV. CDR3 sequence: CASSLVGTSGGAHEQYF. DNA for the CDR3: TGTGCCAGCAGCTTAGTAGGGACTAGCGGGGGGGCCCACGAGCAGTACTTC.

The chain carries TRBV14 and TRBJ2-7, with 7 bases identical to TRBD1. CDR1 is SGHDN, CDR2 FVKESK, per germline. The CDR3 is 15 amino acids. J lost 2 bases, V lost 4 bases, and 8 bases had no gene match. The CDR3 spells CASSPFRQGAYEQYF. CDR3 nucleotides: TGTGCCAGCAGCCCTTTCCGACAGGGCGCCTACGAGCAGTACTTC.

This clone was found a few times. In nucleotides, the CDR3 is TGTGCCAGCAGCTTAGCGAGGCGGGGGAACGAGCAGTACTTC. Its protein is CASSLARRGNEQYF. This chain uses TRBV7-2 with TRBJ2-7, with 7 nucleotides matching TRBD2. Germline-derived CDR1 and CDR2 are SGHTA and FQGNSA. This CDR3 is 14 amino acids long. V trimming: 0 bases; J trimming: 5 bases; junction bases outside the gene matches: 4.

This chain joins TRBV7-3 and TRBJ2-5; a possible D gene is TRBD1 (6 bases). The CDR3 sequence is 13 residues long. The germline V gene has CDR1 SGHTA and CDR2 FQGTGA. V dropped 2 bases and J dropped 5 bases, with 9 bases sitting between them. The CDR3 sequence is CASSLGGLETQYF. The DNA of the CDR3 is TGTGCCAGCAGCTTAGGGGGCCTGGAGACCCAGTACTTC. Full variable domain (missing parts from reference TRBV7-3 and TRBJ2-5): GAGVSQTPSNKVTEKGKYVELRCDPISGHTALYWYRQSLGQGPEFLIYFQGTGAADDSGLPNDRFFAVRPEGSVSTLKIQRTERGDSAVYLCASSLGGLETQYFGPGTRLLVL.

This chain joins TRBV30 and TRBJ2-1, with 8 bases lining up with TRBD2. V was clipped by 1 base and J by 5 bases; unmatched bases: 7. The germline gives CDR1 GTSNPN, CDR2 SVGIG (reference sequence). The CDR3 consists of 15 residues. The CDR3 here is CAWSDIRRGDNEQFF. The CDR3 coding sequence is TGTGCCTGGAGTGATATCAGGCGGGGGGACAATGAGCAGTTCTTC.

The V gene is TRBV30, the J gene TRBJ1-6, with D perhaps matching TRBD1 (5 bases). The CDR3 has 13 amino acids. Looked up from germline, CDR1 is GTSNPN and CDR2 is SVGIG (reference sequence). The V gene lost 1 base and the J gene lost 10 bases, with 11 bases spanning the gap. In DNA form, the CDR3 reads TGTGCCTGGAGTGAGGCAGGGAACTCACCCCTCCACTTT. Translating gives CAWSEAGNSPLHF.

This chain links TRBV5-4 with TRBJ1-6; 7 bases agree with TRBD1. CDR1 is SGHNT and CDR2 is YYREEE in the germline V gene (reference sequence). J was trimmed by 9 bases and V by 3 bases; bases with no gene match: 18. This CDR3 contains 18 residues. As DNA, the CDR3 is TGTGCCAGCAGCTGGGATTTACCTCAGGGGGATAACAGTTCACCCCTCCACTTT. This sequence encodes CASSWDLPQGDNSSPLHF.

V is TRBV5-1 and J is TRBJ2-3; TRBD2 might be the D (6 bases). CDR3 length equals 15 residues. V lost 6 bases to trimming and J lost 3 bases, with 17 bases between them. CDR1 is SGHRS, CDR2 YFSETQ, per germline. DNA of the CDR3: TGCGCCAGCACTATAGGTCTAGCGCCAACAGATACGCAGTATTTT. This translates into CASTIGLAPTDTQYF.

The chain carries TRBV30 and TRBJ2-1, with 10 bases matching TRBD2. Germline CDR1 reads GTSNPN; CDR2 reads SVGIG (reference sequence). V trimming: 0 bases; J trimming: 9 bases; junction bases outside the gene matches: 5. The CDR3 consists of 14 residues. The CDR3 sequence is CAWSVGAGGREQFF. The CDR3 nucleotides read TGTGCCTGGAGTGTTGGAGCGGGGGGGCGTGAGCAGTTCTTC. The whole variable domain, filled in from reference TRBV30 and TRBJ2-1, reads SQTIHQWPATLVQPVGSPLSLECTVEGTSNPNLYWYRQAAGRGLQLLFYSVGIGQISSEVPQNLSASRPQDRQFILSSKKLLLSDSGFYLCAWSVGAGGREQFFGPGTRLTVL.

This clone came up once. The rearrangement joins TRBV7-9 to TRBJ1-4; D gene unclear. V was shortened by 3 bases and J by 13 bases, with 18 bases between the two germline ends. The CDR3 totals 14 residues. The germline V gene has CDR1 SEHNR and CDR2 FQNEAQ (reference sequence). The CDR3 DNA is TGTGCCAGCAGCTTGTCCCCAGGACTTAAGATACTGTTTTTT. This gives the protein CASSLSPGLKILFF.

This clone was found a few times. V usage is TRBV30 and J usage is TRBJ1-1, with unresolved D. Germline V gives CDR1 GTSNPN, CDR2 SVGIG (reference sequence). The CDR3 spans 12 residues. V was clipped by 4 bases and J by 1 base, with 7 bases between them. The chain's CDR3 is CAWTYGNTEAFF. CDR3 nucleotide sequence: TGTGCCTGGACATACGGGAACACTGAAGCTTTCTTT.

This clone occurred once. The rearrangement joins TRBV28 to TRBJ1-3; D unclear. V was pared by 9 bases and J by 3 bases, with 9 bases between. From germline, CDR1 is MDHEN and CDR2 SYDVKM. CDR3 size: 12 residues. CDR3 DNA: TGTGCCAGTAGGGCGAGTGGAAACACCATATATTTT. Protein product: CASRASGNTIYF.

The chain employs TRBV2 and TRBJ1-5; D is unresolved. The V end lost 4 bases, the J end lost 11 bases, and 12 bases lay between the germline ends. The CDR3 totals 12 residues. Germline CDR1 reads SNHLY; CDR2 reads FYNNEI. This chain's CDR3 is CASSGGGRAQHF. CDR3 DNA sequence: TGTGCCAGCAGTGGAGGAGGAAGGGCCCAGCATTTT. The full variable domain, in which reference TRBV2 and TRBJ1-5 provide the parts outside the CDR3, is EPEVTQTPSHQVTQMGQEVILRCVPISNHLYFYWYRQILGQKVEFLVSFYNNEISEKSEIFDDQFSVERPDGSNFTLKIRSTKLEDSAMYFCASSGGGRAQHFGDGTRLSIL.

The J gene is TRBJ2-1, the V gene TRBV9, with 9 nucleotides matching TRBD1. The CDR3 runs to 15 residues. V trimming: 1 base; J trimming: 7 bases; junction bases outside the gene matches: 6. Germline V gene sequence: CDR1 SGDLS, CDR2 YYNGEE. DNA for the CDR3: TGTGCCAGCAGCGTAAAAGGACAGGGGTATAATGAGCAGTTCTTC. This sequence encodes CASSVKGQGYNEQFF.